This paragraph reports one TCR beta chain. Its antigen is not identified. This sample was taken from a study of shared clonotypes between healthy human individuals. Overall study: Three plates were used per donor for CD4 naive, three for CD4 memory, two for CD8 naive and one for CD8 memory. Study-wide points: Estimated richness was generally greater in naive than memory subsets. Relative to their counterparts shared across all four donors, non-shared clonotypes exhibited diminished generation probabilities. With few donors, the genetic and exposure-history diversity represented was limited.

The CDR3 consists of 15 residues. Deletions cut 7 bases from V and 3 bases from J, with 20 bases between. The V gene's germline CDR1 is SGHNT and CDR2 YYREEE (reference sequence). Sequencing was performed with immunoSEQ multiplex PCR; in TCRdb, only in-frame clones are kept and a portion is missing. The sample yields 2.3 million or so clones, approximately 93% seen once. This sequence was found in a young man in good health. Some clones in this sample may be carry-over from other donors' samples. This chain connects TRBV5-4 to TRBJ2-7, with D hard to call. What was sequenced was naive CD4+ T cells from PBMCs. The subset here: CD45RA+ positively selected. The CDR3 here is CASLTWPPSVYEQYF. CDR3 DNA sequence: TGTGCCAGCCTCACCTGGCCCCCCTCCGTCTACGAGCAGTACTTC.